Following are 20 T cell receptor beta chains from one sample sequenced in a study of blood T cell repertoires in COVID-19. Generated by immunoSEQ multiplex PCR, the TCRdb table keeps only in-frame clones and is missing some. The sample holds tens of thousands of clones, roughly 85% seen once. Sequences were obtained from peripheral blood. These receptor sequences come from a man younger than 45 with acute or convalescent COVID-19.

CDR3 protein: CASSQLQGGNQPQHF. In nucleotides, the CDR3 is TGCGCCAGCAGCCAATTGCAAGGGGGCAATCAGCCCCAGCATTTT. The rearrangement links TRBV4-3 to TRBJ1-5; maybe TRBD1 (5 bases). Trimming cost V 2 bases and J 2 bases, with 10 bases left between them. The CDR3 has 15 residues. Germline CDR1 LGHNA, CDR2 YSLEER.

This chain connects TRBV2 to TRBJ2-2; 8 positions match TRBD1. The V gene end was trimmed by 10 bases and the J gene end by 2 bases; junction bases not matched to a gene: 9. The germline V gene encodes CDR1 SNHLY and CDR2 FYNNEI. The CDR3 covers 15 residues. The CDR3 coding sequence is TGTGCCACCCACCCGGGGACAGGAAACACCGGGGAGCTGTTTTTT. This sequence encodes CATHPGTGNTGELFF.

The chain carries TRBV7-2 and TRBJ2-5; 9 bases are shared with TRBD2. The CDR3 has 14 amino acids. CDR1 SGHTA and CDR2 FQGNSA come from the germline V gene. Trimming cost V 3 bases and J 5 bases; bases outside gene matches: 4. The CDR3 sequence is CASSFRGREETQYF. CDR3 in DNA: TGTGCCAGCAGCTTCCGCGGGAGGGAGGAGACCCAGTACTTC.

CDR3 bases: TGCGCCAGCAGCTCCCGGACTAGCGGATACTACGAGCAGTACTTC. Translation gives CASSSRTSGYYEQYF. The V gene is TRBV5-1, the J gene TRBJ2-7, with 10 nucleotides matching TRBD2. The V and J ends lost 3 bases and 3 bases, in that order; junction bases with no gene match: 6. The CDR3 is 15 amino acids. The germline V gene encodes CDR1 SGHRS and CDR2 YFSETQ.

V usage is TRBV7-2 and J usage is TRBJ1-5; no reliable D call. Germline-derived CDR1 and CDR2 are SGHTA and FQGNSA. Trimming stripped 2 bases from V and 5 bases from J, with 7 bases between. The CDR3 sequence is 13 residues long. CDR3 amino acids: CASSLSPYQPQHF. CDR3 bases: TGTGCCAGCAGCTTATCCCCTTATCAGCCCCAGCATTTT.

The V call is TRBV19, the J call TRBJ2-2; tentative D call: TRBD1 (5 bases). The CDR3 loop spans 13 amino acids. With 9 bases removed from V and 3 bases from J, the gap between germline ends came to 11 bases. CDR1 is LNHDA and CDR2 is SQIVND in the germline V gene (reference sequence). The CDR3 is CASRPRDTGELFF. The CDR3 DNA sequence: TGTGCCAGCCGACCCAGGGACACCGGGGAGCTGTTTTTT.

The rearrangement joins TRBV11-2 to TRBJ1-1; 11 nucleotides match TRBD1. The germline V gene encodes CDR1 SGHAT and CDR2 FQNNGV. There are 12 residues in the CDR3. V shed 5 bases and J 10 bases; nucleotides not matched to a gene: 3. This CDR3 reads CASSEDRGRAFF. The CDR3 DNA follows: TGTGCCAGCAGCGAGGACAGGGGGCGAGCTTTCTTT.

The V gene is TRBV11-2, the J gene TRBJ2-1; TRBD1 aligns across 11 bases. Trimming at V came to 2 bases and at J to 8 bases, leaving 5 bases not matched to a gene. CDR3 length equals 15 residues. The germline CDR1 and CDR2 sequences are SGHAT and FQNNGV. CDR3 sequence reads: CASSLNGQGAHEQFF. The DNA of the CDR3 is TGTGCCAGCAGCTTAAACGGACAGGGGGCTCATGAGCAGTTCTTC.

This chain connects TRBV12-3 or TRBV12-4 to TRBJ2-3; 8 bases line up with TRBD1. The CDR3 contains 13 residues. The ends lost 10 bases at V and 2 bases at J; junction bases unmatched: 5. The CDR3 nucleotides read TGTGCCACCGGGGACAGGAACACAGATACGCAGTATTTT. Its protein product is CATGDRNTDTQYF.

The DNA of the CDR3 is TGTGCCAGCAGGTGGGCACGTTCAACTAATGAAAAACTGTTTTTT. Encoded protein: CASRWARSTNEKLFF. V usage is TRBV6-5 and J usage is TRBJ1-4; D is uncertain. Germline CDR1 and CDR2: MNHEY and SVGAGI. The CDR3 extends over 15 amino acids. The V end lost 6 bases, the J end lost 0 bases, and 11 bases lay between the germline ends.

J is TRBJ2-3 and V is TRBV4-3, with 8 bases lining up with TRBD2. CDR3 length: 15 amino acids. The germline V gene has CDR1 LGHNA and CDR2 YSLEER. Trimming removed 1 base from V and 6 bases from J; junction bases left unmatched: 6. DNA for the CDR3: TGCGCCAGCAGCCAAGGGGCGGGAGGTAGGGATACGCAGTATTTT. Amino acids: CASSQGAGGRDTQYF.

The count of this clone is one. V gene TRBV18 combines with J gene TRBJ2-2; 8 bases align to TRBD1. The CDR3 has 14 amino acids. Unmatched junction bases numbered 6, after V lost 6 bases and J lost 6 bases. Germline CDR1 and CDR2: KGHSH and LQKENI. As DNA, the CDR3 is TGTGCCAGCTCCCAGGACAGGGTCCCCGGGGAGCTGTTTTTT. It specifies CASSQDRVPGELFF.

V gene TRBV20-1 combines with J gene TRBJ2-1, with D tentatively TRBD1 (5 bases). This CDR3 is built from 11 residues. Germline V CDR1 and CDR2: DFQATT, SNEGSKA (reference sequence). Trimming removed 3 bases from V and 8 bases from J, with 8 bases in between. The CDR3 DNA reads TGCAGTGCTAGGGTCAGGGATGAGCAGTTCTTC. Encoded protein: CSARVRDEQFF.

The genes are TRBV19 and TRBJ2-2, with D perhaps matching TRBD2 (6 bases). Germline CDR1 and CDR2: LNHDA and SQIVND (reference sequence). The CDR3 length is 15 residues. V lost 5 bases and J 1 base, leaving 11 bases between the germline ends. The CDR3: CASSAKGLNTGELFF. The DNA for the CDR3 is TGTGCCAGTAGTGCAAAGGGACTGAACACCGGGGAGCTGTTTTTT. Looking up the rest from reference TRBV19 and TRBJ2-2 gives the full variable domain: DGGITQSPKYLFRKEGQNVTLSCEQNLNHDAMYWYRQDPGQGLRLIYYSQIVNDFQKGDIAEGYSVSREKKESFPLTVTSAQKNPTAFYLCASSAKGLNTGELFFGEGSRLTVL.

The chain has TRBV27 and TRBJ1-4; possibly TRBD1 for D (5 bases). V was shortened by 6 bases and J by 1 base, with 15 bases between the two germline ends. Germline values: CDR1 MNHEY, CDR2 SMNVEV (reference sequence). The length of the CDR3 is 16 residues. CDR3 in amino acids: CASRENRRGTNEKLFF. The CDR3 region has the DNA TGTGCCAGCAGAGAAAACAGGAGGGGAACTAATGAAAAACTGTTTTTT.

This clone was counted between two and nine times. The genes are TRBV2 and TRBJ2-2; D might be TRBD1 (6 bases). CDR1 and CDR2 from the germline V gene are SNHLY and FYNNEI. This CDR3 comprises 13 residues. Between the trimmed V and J ends, which lost 4 bases and 5 bases, there was a span of 8 bases. For the CDR3, the DNA is TGTGCCAGCAGTGTTGACAGGACCGGGGAGCTGTTTTTT. This gives the protein CASSVDRTGELFF.

This chain connects TRBV24-1 to TRBJ2-5; 16 bases fit TRBD2. This CDR3 region has 17 residues. V lost 3 bases, J lost 4 bases, and 4 bases stayed unmatched. Germline lookup yields CDR1 KGHDR and CDR2 SFDVKD. The CDR3 DNA reads as TGTGCCACCAGTGATCCGGGACTAGCGGGGGGGCGAGAGACCCAGTACTTC. It translates to CATSDPGLAGGRETQYF.

V and J are TRBV19 and TRBJ2-7, with D perhaps TRBD2 (5 bases). The V gene's germline CDR1 is LNHDA and CDR2 SQIVND (reference sequence). CDR3 length: 13 amino acids. V lost 2 bases and J 6 bases, leaving 11 bases between the germline ends. Here the CDR3 DNA reads TGTGCCAGTAGTATAATGTCTGGGAGCGAGCAGTACGTC. Translation gives CASSIMSGSEQYV.

This chain links TRBV25-1 with TRBJ1-2; no definite D call. Germline V CDR1 and CDR2: MGHDK, SYGVNS. The V end lost 1 base, the J end lost 4 bases, and 10 bases lay between the germline ends. The CDR3 is 14 residues long. The CDR3 spells CASSESVAVYGYTF. CDR3 DNA: TGTGCCAGCAGTGAATCGGTGGCGGTCTATGGCTACACCTTC.

The rearrangement uses TRBV3-1 (or the pseudogene TRBV3-2) and TRBJ1-1; D possibly corresponds to TRBD1 (5 bases). The germline gives CDR1 LGHDT, CDR2 YNNKEL (reference sequence). The CDR3 consists of 17 residues. V was pared by 2 bases and J by 0 bases, with 16 bases between. CDR3 in DNA: TGTGCCAGCAGCCAACCCCGGAGGGGAAAATTGAACACTGAAGCTTTCTTT. Its translation is CASSQPRRGKLNTEAFF.